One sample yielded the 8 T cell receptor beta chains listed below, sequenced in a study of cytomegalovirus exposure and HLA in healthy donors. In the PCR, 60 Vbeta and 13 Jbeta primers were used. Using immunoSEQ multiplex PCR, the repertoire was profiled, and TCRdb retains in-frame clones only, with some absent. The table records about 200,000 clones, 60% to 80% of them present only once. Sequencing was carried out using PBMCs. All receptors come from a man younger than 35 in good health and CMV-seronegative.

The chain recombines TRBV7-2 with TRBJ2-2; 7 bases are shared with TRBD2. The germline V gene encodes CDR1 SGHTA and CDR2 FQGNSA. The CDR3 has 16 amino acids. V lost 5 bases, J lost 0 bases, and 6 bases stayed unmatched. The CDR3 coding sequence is TGTGCCAGCAGCCCTTGGGGGGGATCGAACACCGGGGAGCTGTTTTTT. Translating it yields CASSPWGGSNTGELFF.

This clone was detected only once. The CDR3 region is CASSLTSEAFF. DNA of the CDR3: TGTGCCAGCTCACTAACTAGTGAAGCTTTCTTT. V is TRBV18 and J is TRBJ1-1; D is uncertain. The CDR3 is 11 residues long. Germline-derived CDR1 and CDR2 are KGHSH and LQKENI. The V end lost 4 bases, the J end lost 7 bases, and 7 bases lay between the germline ends. The full variable domain, its missing parts supplied by reference TRBV18 and TRBJ1-1, is NAGVMQNPRHLVRRRGQEARLRCSPMKGHSHVYWYRQLPEEGLKFMVYLQKENIIDESGMPKERFSAEFPKEGPSILRIQQVVRGDSAAYFCASSLTSEAFFGQGTRLTVV.

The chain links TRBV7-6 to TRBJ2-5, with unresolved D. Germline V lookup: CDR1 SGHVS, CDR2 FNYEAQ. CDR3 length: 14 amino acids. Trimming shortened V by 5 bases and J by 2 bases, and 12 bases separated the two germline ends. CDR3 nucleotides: TGTGCCAGCAGCCCGTTGACAAATCAAGAGACCCAGTACTTC. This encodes CASSPLTNQETQYF. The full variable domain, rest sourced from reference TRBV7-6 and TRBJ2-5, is GAGVSQSPRYKVTKRGQDVALRCDPISGHVSLYWYRQALGQGPEFLTYFNYEAQQDKSGLPNDRFSAERPEGSISTLTIQRTEQRDSAMYRCASSPLTNQETQYFGPGTRLLVL.

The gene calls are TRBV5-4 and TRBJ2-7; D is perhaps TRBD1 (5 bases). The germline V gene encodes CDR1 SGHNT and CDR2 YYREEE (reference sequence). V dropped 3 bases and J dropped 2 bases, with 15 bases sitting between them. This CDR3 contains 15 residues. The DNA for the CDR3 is TGTGCCAGCAGCTCCGCGGACACTCCCGCCTACGAGCAGTACTTC. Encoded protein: CASSSADTPAYEQYF.

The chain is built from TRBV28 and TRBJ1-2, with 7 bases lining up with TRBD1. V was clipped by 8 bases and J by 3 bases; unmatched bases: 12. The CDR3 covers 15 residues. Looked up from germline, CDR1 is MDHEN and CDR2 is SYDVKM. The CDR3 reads CASSPGDSAYYGYTF. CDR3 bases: TGTGCCAGCTCCCCCGGGGACAGCGCTTACTATGGCTACACCTTC.

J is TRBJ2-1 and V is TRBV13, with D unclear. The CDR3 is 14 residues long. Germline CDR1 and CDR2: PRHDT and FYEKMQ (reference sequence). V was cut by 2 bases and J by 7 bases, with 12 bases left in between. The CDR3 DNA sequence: TGTGCCAGCAGCTTAACCGCGGTCGGGAATGAGCAGTTCTTC. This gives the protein CASSLTAVGNEQFF.

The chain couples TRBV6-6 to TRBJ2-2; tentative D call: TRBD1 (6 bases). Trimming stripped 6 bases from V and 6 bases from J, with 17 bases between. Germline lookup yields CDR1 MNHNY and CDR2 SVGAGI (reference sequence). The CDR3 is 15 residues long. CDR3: CASRQQGARSGELFF. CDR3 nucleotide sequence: TGTGCCAGCAGACAACAGGGCGCGCGGTCCGGGGAGCTGTTTTTT.

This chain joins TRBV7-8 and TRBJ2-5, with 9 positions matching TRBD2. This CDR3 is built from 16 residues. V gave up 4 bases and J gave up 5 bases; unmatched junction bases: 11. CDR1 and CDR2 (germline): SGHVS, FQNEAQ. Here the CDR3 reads CASSSPAGGQRETQYF. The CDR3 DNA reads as TGTGCCAGCAGCTCGCCCGCGGGGGGGCAGCGGGAGACCCAGTACTTC.